This T cell receptor beta chain was found in a study of blood T cells in healthy people across ages. The study's findings and limits: The donors' CMV status was not determined, possibly confounding changes in expanded clonotypes. Aged donors had fewer naive CD4+ cells and lower diversity than long-lived donors. A conclusive naive versus antigen-experienced comparison was prevented by the unsorted PBMCs.

A second 7 to 11 cycle PCR used barcoded and J-beta primers. Every individual sample yielded 2.5 million or more paired-end reads (each containing CDR3). From the 5' RACE reads, TCRdb called clonotypes with MiXCR, one entry per CDR3 protein. Here the sample spans about 1,800,000 distinct CDR3 sequences, 28% being singletons. CDR1 and CDR2 from the germline V gene are LNHNV and YYDKDF (reference sequence). The CDR3 consists of 16 residues. This clonotype was recorded a few times. Its specificity is unknown. One junction end does not reproduce the germline sequence, and a read error may be involved. V is TRBV15 and J is TRBJ1-2, with D unclear. Sequences were obtained from blood. This TCR derives from a woman aged 25-40 years in good health. CDR3 residues: CATSRATAQVYYGYTF. In nucleotides, the CDR3 is TGTGCCACCAGCAGGGCAACGGCCCAAGTTTACTACGGCTACACCTTC.